The 20 T cell receptor beta chains in this list originate from one sample, sequenced in a study of blood T cell repertoires in COVID-19. Data came from immunoSEQ multiplex PCR; TCRdb stores just in-frame clones and leaves some out. The sample lists roughly 180,000 clones, 84% occurring once. What was sequenced was peripheral blood. The receptors derive from a man aged 40-50 years who had recovered from COVID-19.

DNA for the CDR3: TGTGCCAGCAGTATGCGGGGAAATGAGCAGTTCTTC. Translation gives CASSMRGNEQFF. The chain uses TRBV27 and TRBJ2-1; a possible D gene is TRBD2 (6 bases). The CDR3 extends over 12 amino acids. Germline values: CDR1 MNHEY, CDR2 SMNVEV (reference sequence). V was shortened by 5 bases and J by 7 bases, with 9 bases between the two germline ends.

The gene calls are TRBV6-5 and TRBJ1-1; D is possibly TRBD1 (5 bases). The germline gives CDR1 MNHEY, CDR2 SVGAGI. This CDR3 region has 13 residues. V was pared by 6 bases and J by 4 bases, with 12 bases between. The CDR3 nucleotides are TGTGCCAGCAGCCCAGGGTGGACCACTGAAGCTTTCTTT. Translating it yields CASSPGWTTEAFF.

V is TRBV19 and J is TRBJ1-5; D is uncertain. This CDR3 is built from 12 residues. With 4 bases removed from V and 7 bases from J, the gap between germline ends came to 8 bases. The germline CDR1 and CDR2 sequences are LNHDA and SQIVND (reference sequence). CDR3 nucleotide sequence: TGTGCCAGTAGTACCCAGAGGCAGCCCCAGCATTTT. Amino acid sequence: CASSTQRQPQHF.

V usage is TRBV7-9 and J usage is TRBJ2-7, with 7 bases fitting TRBD1. CDR1 is SEHNR, CDR2 FQNEAQ, per germline (reference sequence). The junction had 4 bases not matched to a gene; V was cut back by 5 bases and J by 6 bases. This CDR3 comprises 12 residues. CDR3 region: CASSGQDREQYF. The CDR3 DNA reads as TGTGCCAGCAGCGGACAGGATCGCGAGCAGTACTTC.

V is TRBV11-3 and J is TRBJ2-1, with 12 bases lining up with TRBD2. Per germline, CDR1 SGHNT and CDR2 YENEEA. V lost 5 bases and J lost 7; bases outside the gene matches: 12. This CDR3 comprises 17 residues. CDR3: CASSQTRTSGAGNEQFF. The CDR3 bases are TGTGCCAGCAGCCAGACCCGGACTAGCGGGGCTGGTAATGAGCAGTTCTTC.

This clone came up once. The chain couples TRBV6-6 to TRBJ2-7; 15 bases are a match to TRBD2. The junction had 3 bases not matched to a gene; V was cut back by 5 bases and J by 4 bases. The germline gives CDR1 MNHNY, CDR2 SVGAGI (reference sequence). The CDR3 totals 15 residues. The chain's CDR3 is CASSPGLAGGYEQYF. The CDR3 DNA follows: TGTGCCAGCAGTCCAGGACTAGCGGGAGGGTACGAGCAGTACTTC.

The chain is built from TRBV7-9 and TRBJ2-5; 9 bases align to TRBD1. The V gene's germline CDR1 is SEHNR and CDR2 FQNEAQ (reference sequence). This CDR3 contains 14 residues. Trimming took 5 bases from V and 5 from J; bases not matched to a gene: 6. The CDR3 is CASSATGGRETQYF. CDR3 DNA sequence: TGTGCCAGCAGCGCCACAGGGGGCCGGGAGACCCAGTACTTC.

This clone was counted only a few times. The V gene is TRBV14, the J gene TRBJ2-1; 7 positions agree with TRBD1. Germline-derived CDR1 and CDR2 are SGHDN and FVKESK. This CDR3 spans 15 amino acids. V shed 5 bases and J 1 base; nucleotides not matched to a gene: 5. CDR3 in amino acids: CASSNDRVSYNEQFF. CDR3 DNA sequence: TGTGCCAGCAGCAACGACAGGGTTTCCTACAATGAGCAGTTCTTC.

CDR3 nucleotides: TGTGCCGGACCGACCGGGGAACTAGCGGTAATAAGCACAGATACGCAGTATTTT. It translates to CAGPTGELAVISTDTQYF. The chain recombines TRBV27 with TRBJ2-3, with TRBD2 matching over 8 bases. V was pared by 11 bases and J by 0 bases, with 19 bases of the junction left unmatched. This CDR3 comprises 18 residues. CDR1 and CDR2 from the germline V gene are MNHEY and SMNVEV (reference sequence).

This clone was seen only once. The chain uses TRBV28 and TRBJ2-1, with TRBD2 identical over 9 bases. The V segment lost 7 bases and the J segment 5 bases; nucleotides outside the gene matches: 12. The germline CDR1 and CDR2 sequences are MDHEN and SYDVKM. This CDR3 is 16 amino acids long. CDR3 loop: CASTVSKGLANNEQFF. In DNA form, the CDR3 reads TGTGCCAGCACAGTTTCAAAGGGACTAGCCAACAATGAGCAGTTCTTC.

This clone has a handful of counts. J is TRBJ1-2 and V is TRBV9; D remains ambiguous. This CDR3 is built from 13 residues. With 0 bases removed from V and 7 bases from J, the gap between germline ends came to 10 bases. Germline V gene data show CDR1 as SGDLS and CDR2 as YYNGEE. CDR3 region: CASSVGGGAGYTF. The CDR3 DNA reads as TGTGCCAGCAGCGTAGGAGGAGGAGCTGGCTACACCTTC.

The chain joins TRBV7-8 to TRBJ1-2, with a possible D match to TRBD1 (5 bases). V was trimmed by 0 bases and J by 4 bases, leaving 6 bases between them. This CDR3 is built from 13 residues. CDR1 is SGHVS, CDR2 FQNEAQ, per germline. CDR3 in DNA: TGTGCCAGCAGCTTAGCAGGGGCCTATGGCTACACCTTC. It specifies CASSLAGAYGYTF.

This chain links TRBV13 with TRBJ1-6; tentative D call: TRBD1 (6 bases). The CDR3 spans 13 residues. CDR1 and CDR2 (germline): PRHDT, FYEKMQ (reference sequence). The V and J ends lost 1 base and 9 bases respectively, with 7 bases between them. The CDR3, as DNA: TGTGCCAGCAGCTTAGCAGGGGCTTCACCCCTCCACTTT. Translated, it gives CASSLAGASPLHF.

This clone was picked up one time. The gene calls are TRBV18 and TRBJ1-4; the match to TRBD1 covers 7 bases. V lost 7 bases to trimming and J lost 8 bases; unmatched junction nucleotides: 10. The CDR3 length is 14 residues. In germline, CDR1 is KGHSH, CDR2 LQKENI. In nucleotides, the CDR3 is TGTGCCAGCTTTTCCTCCAGGGGGGACGAAAAACTGTTTTTT. Translated, it gives CASFSSRGDEKLFF.

The chain carries TRBV29-1 and TRBJ1-2; D is possibly TRBD1 (5 bases). V lost 3 bases and J 4 bases, leaving 21 bases between the germline ends. This CDR3 region has 16 residues. Germline CDR1 reads SQVTM; CDR2 reads ANQGSEA. The CDR3 is CSVDSIRGSRGYGYTF. CDR3 nucleotide sequence: TGCAGCGTTGACTCTATTCGGGGGAGTAGGGGCTATGGCTACACCTTC.

V usage is TRBV14 and J usage is TRBJ2-7, with 7 nucleotides matching TRBD1. From germline, CDR1 is SGHDN and CDR2 FVKESK. The CDR3 contains 15 residues. V shed 5 bases, J shed 0 bases, and the junction held 7 bases outside the gene matches. For the CDR3, the DNA is TGTGCCAGCAGCAAGGGGGCTACCAGCTCCTACGAGCAGTACTTC. Protein sequence: CASSKGATSSYEQYF.

The chain is built from TRBV7-6 and TRBJ2-2, with 9 bases identical to TRBD2. The V gene's germline CDR1 is SGHVS and CDR2 FNYEAQ. The CDR3 is made up of 17 amino acids. Trimming took 5 bases from V and 0 from J; bases not matched to a gene: 7. The CDR3 sequence is CASSLSGGATNTGELFF. DNA of the CDR3: TGTGCCAGCAGCCTTAGCGGGGGAGCTACGAACACCGGGGAGCTGTTTTTT.

This clone was counted a few times. The V and J genes are TRBV6-1 and TRBJ2-1; 7 nucleotides align to TRBD1. Per the germline V gene, CDR1 is MNHNS and CDR2 is SASEGT. After removal of 2 bases from V and 4 bases from J, the junction contained 2 bases not matched to a gene. The CDR3 sequence is 14 residues long. The CDR3: CASSEPGQYNEQFF. CDR3 nucleotide sequence: TGTGCCAGCAGTGAACCGGGACAGTACAATGAGCAGTTCTTC.

The rearrangement links TRBV5-4 to TRBJ1-2, with 9 bases fitting TRBD1. Trimming cost V 3 bases and J 6 bases; bases outside gene matches: 9. The germline V gene encodes CDR1 SGHNT and CDR2 YYREEE (reference sequence). This CDR3 has 15 amino acids. DNA for the CDR3: TGTGCCAGCAGCTCGCCCGGAACAGGGGGCAATGGCTACACCTTC. Translation: CASSSPGTGGNGYTF.

The chain carries TRBV5-8 and TRBJ1-2, with TRBD1 as a possible D gene (5 bases). The CDR3 is made up of 15 amino acids. Deletions cut 4 bases from V and 8 bases from J, with 21 bases between. The V gene's germline CDR1 is SGHTS and CDR2 YDEGEE. For the CDR3, the DNA is TGTGCCAGCAGCCGGGGACTCGGTTCAGGAGTCGGCTACACCTTC. This gives the protein CASSRGLGSGVGYTF.